This TCR beta chain was identified in a study of regulatory T cells in long-lasting Graves disease. Study-level background: Graves' patients, diagnosed recently, had received antithyroid drugs under 3 months.

Libraries of TCR beta came from iRepertoire HTBI primers plus Arm-PCR of CDR3 regions. In TCRdb, the multiplex PCR reads were re-called with MiXCR into one record per CDR3 protein. The data contain 350,000 to 550,000 distinct CDR3 sequences, 15% to 20% of them seen just once; the ten biggest clones take up under 30%. Germline CDR1 is LNHDA and CDR2 is SQIVND (reference sequence). V shed 2 bases and J 5 bases; nucleotides not matched to a gene: 5. The CDR3 has 15 amino acids. Points from the study as a whole: The study found persistent patients shared more public clonotypes (2,741) than new patients (about 890).

Regarding this clonotype: The antigen is unknown.

Time point indicated: newly diagnosed GD, antithyroid drugs for less than 3 months. The authors made the TCR library using RNA they extracted from PBMCs. This sample also belongs to another study, concerning T cells in Graves' hyperthyroidism and ophthalmopathy.

This sequence was found in a woman between 18 and 30 years old with Graves disease. This rearrangement joins TRBV19 to TRBJ2-1; 8 nucleotides match TRBD1. The sequencing here drew on peripheral blood mononuclear cells (PBMCs), taken at new diagnosis, from a patient treated with antithyroid drugs. The CDR3 spells CASSIWTGSNNEQFF. The CDR3, as DNA: TGTGCCAGTAGTATATGGACAGGGTCCAACAATGAGCAGTTCTTC.